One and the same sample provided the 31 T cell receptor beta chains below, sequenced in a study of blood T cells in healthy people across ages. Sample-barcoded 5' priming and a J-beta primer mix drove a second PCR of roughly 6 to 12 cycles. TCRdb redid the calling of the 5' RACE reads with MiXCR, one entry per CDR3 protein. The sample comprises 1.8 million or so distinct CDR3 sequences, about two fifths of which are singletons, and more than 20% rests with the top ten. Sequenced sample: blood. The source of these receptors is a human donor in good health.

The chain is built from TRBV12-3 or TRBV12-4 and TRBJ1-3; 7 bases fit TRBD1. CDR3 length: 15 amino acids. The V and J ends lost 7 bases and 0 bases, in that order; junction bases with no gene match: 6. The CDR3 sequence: CASNRGGISGNTIYF. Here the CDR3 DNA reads TGTGCCAGCAACCGAGGGGGCATCTCTGGAAACACCATATATTTT.

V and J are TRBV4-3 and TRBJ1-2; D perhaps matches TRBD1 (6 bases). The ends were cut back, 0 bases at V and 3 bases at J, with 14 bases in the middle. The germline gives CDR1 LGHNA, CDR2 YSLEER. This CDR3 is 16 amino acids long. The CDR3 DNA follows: TGCGCCAGCAGCCAAGATTTGACAGGACGCTACTATGGCTACACCTTC. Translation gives CASSQDLTGRYYGYTF.

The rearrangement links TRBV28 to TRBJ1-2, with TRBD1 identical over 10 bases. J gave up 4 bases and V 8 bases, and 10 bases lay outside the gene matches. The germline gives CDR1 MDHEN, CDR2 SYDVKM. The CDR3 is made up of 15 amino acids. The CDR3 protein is CASFPPGQGVYGYTF. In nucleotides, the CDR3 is TGTGCCAGCTTCCCACCCGGACAGGGGGTCTATGGCTACACCTTC.

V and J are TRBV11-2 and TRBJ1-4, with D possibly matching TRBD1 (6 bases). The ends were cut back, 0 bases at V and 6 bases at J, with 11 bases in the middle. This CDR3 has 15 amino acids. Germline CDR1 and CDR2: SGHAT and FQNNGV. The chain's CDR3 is CASSLEGQTHEKLFF. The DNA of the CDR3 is TGTGCCAGCAGCTTAGAGGGACAAACACATGAAAAACTGTTTTTT.

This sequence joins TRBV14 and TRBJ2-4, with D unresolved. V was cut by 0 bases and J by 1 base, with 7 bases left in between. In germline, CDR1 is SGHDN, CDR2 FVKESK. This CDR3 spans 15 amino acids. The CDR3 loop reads CASSQEVGAKNIQYF. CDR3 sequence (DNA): TGTGCCAGCAGCCAAGAAGTAGGGGCCAAAAACATTCAGTACTTC.

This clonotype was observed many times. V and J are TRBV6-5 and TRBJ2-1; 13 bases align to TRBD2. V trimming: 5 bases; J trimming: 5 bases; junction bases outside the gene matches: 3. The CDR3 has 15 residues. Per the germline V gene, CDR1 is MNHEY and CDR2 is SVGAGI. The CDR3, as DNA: TGTGCCAGCAGTACTAGCGGGGGGGCGGACAATGAGCAGTTCTTC. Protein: CASSTSGGADNEQFF.

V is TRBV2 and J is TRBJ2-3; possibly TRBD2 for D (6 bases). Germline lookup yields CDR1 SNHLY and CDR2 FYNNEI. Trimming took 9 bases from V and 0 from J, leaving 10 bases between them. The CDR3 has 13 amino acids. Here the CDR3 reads CASGGESTDTQYF. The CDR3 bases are TGTGCCAGTGGAGGGGAAAGCACAGATACGCAGTATTTT.

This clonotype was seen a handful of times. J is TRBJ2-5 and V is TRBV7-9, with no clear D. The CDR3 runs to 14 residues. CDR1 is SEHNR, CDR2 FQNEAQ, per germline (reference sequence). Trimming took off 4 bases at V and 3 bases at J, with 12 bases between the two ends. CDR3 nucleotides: TGTGCCAGCAGCTCAGACGGCCCTAAAGAGACCCAGTACTTC. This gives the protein CASSSDGPKETQYF. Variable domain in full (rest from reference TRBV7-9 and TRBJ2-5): DTGVSQNPRHKITKRGQNVTFRCDPISEHNRLYWYRQTLGQGPEFLTYFQNEAQLEKSRLLSDRFSAERPKGSFSTLEIQRTEQGDSAMYLCASSSDGPKETQYFGPGTRLLVL.

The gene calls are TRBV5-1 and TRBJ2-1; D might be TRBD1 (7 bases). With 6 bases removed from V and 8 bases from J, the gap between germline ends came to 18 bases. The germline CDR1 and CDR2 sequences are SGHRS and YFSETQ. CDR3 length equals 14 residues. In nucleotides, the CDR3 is TGCGCCAGCAAGGAGGGGGCACTTTCGCATGAGCAGTTCTTC. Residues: CASKEGALSHEQFF.

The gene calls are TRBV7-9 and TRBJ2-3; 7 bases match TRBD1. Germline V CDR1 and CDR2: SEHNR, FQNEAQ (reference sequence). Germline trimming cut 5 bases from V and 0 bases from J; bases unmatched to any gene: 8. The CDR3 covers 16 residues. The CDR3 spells CASSKHRGASTDTQYF. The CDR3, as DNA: TGTGCCAGCAGCAAGCACAGGGGAGCTAGCACAGATACGCAGTATTTT.

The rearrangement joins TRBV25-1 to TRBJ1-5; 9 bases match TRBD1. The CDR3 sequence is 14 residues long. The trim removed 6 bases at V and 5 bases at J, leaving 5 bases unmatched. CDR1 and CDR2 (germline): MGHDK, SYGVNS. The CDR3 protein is CASRETGGDQPQHF. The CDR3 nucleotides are TGTGCCAGCAGGGAGACAGGGGGAGATCAGCCCCAGCATTTT.

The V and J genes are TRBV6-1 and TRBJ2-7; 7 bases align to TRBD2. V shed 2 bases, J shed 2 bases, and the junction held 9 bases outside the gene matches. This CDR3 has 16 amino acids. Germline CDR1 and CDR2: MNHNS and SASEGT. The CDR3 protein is CASSERSSGMPYEQYF. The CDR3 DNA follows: TGTGCCAGCAGTGAAAGGTCGAGCGGGATGCCCTACGAGCAGTACTTC.

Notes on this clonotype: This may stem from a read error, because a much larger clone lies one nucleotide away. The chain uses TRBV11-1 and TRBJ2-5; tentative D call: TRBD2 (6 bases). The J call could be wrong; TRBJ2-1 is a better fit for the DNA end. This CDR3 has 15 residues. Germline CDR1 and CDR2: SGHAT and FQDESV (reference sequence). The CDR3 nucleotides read TGTGCCAGCAGCTTACGAGGGTTAGGAGGGGAGACCCAGTTCTTC. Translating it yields CASSLRGLGGETQFF.

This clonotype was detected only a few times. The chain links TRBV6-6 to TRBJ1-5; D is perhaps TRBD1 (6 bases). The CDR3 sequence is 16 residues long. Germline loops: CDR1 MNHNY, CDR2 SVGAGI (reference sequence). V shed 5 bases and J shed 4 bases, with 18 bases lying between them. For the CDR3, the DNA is TGTGCCAGCAGTCGGTTCAGGGGTCTTCGGAATCAGCCCCAGCATTTT. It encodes CASSRFRGLRNQPQHF.

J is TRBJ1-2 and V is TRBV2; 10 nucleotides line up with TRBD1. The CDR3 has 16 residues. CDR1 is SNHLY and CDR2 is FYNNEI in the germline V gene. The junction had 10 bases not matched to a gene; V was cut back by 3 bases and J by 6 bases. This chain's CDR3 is CASSEGPWTGGNGYTF. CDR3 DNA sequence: TGTGCCAGCAGTGAGGGCCCCTGGACAGGGGGTAATGGCTACACCTTC.

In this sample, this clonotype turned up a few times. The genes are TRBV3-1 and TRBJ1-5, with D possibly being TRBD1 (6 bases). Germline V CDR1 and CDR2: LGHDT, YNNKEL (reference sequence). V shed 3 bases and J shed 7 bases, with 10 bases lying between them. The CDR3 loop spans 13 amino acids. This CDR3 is CASSHGGRQPQHF. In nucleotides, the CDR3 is TGTGCCAGCAGCCATGGGGGGCGGCAGCCCCAGCATTTT.

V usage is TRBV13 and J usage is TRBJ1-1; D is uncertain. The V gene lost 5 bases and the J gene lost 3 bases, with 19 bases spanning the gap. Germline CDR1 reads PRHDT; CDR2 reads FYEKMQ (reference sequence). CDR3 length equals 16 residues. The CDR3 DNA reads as TGTGCCAGCAGCAAACCCGCTCGGGATATTGACACTGAAGCTTTCTTT. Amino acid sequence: CASSKPARDIDTEAFF. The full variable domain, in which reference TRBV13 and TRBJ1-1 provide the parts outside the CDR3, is AAGVIQSPRHLIKEKRETATLKCYPIPRHDTVYWYQQGPGQDPQFLISFYEKMQSDKGSIPDRFSAQQFSDYHSELNMSSLELGDSALYFCASSKPARDIDTEAFFGQGTRLTVV.

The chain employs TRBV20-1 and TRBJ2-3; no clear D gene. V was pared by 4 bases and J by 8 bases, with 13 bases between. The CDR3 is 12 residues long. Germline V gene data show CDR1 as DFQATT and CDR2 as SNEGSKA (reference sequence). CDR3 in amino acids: CSANEGIGTQYF. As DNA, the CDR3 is TGCAGTGCTAACGAAGGGATTGGTACGCAGTATTTT.

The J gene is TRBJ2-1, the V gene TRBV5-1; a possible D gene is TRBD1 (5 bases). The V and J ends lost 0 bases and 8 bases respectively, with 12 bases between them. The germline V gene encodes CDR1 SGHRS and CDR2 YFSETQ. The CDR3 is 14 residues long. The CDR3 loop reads CASSLVQGLDEQFF. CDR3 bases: TGCGCCAGCAGCTTGGTCCAGGGTTTAGATGAGCAGTTCTTC.

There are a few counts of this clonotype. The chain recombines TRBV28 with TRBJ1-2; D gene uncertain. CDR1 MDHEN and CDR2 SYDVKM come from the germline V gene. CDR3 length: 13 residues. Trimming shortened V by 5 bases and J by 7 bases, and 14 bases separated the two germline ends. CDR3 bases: TGTGCCAGCAGTGCCAGGATAACTGGTGGCTACACCTTC. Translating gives CASSARITGGYTF.

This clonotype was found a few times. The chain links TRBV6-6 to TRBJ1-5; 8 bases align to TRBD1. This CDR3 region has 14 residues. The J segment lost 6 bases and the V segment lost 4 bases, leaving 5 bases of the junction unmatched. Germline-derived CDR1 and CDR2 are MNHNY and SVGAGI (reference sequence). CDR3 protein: CASSSRGQGQPQHF. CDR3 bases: TGTGCCAGCAGTTCCAGGGGGCAGGGTCAGCCCCAGCATTTT.

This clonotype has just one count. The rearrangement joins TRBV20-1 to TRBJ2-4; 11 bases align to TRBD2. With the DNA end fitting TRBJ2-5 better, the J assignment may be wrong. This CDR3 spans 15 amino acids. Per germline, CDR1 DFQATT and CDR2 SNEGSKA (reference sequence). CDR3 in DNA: TGCAGTGCTGGGGATCCCCTAGCGGGGGGAGAGACCCAGTACTTC. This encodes CSAGDPLAGGETQYF.

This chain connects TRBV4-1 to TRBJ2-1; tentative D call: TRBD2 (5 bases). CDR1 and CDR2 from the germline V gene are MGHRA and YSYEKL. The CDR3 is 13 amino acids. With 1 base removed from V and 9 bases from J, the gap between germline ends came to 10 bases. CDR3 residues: CASSQVGEGEQFF. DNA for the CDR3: TGCGCCAGCAGCCAAGTTGGTGAGGGTGAGCAGTTCTTC.

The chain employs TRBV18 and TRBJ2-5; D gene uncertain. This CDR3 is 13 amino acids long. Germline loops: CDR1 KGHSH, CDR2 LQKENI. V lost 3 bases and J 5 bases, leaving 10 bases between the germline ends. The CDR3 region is CASSPAYSETQYF. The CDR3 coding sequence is TGTGCCAGCTCACCTGCCTACTCGGAGACCCAGTACTTC.

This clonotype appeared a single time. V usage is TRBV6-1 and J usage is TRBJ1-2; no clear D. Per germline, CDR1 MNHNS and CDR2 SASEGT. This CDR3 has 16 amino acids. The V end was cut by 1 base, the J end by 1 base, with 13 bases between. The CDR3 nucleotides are TGTGCCAGCAGTGAAGTTATAGCGGGAGTTAACTATGGCTACACCTTC. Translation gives CASSEVIAGVNYGYTF.

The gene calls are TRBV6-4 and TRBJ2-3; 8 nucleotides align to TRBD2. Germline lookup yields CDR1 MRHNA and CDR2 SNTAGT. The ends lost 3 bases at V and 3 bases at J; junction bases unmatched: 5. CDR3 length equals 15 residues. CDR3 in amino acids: CASSDRSGGTDTQYF. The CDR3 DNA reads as TGTGCCAGCAGTGATAGGAGCGGGGGAACAGATACGCAGTATTTT.

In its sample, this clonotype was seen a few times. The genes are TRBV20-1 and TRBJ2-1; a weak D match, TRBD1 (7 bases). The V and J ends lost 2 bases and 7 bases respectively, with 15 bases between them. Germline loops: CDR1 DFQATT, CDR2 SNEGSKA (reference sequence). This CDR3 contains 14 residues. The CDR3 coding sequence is TGCAGTGCTAGACAGGGGGGTCCGCGGAATGAGCAGTTCTTC. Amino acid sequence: CSARQGGPRNEQFF.

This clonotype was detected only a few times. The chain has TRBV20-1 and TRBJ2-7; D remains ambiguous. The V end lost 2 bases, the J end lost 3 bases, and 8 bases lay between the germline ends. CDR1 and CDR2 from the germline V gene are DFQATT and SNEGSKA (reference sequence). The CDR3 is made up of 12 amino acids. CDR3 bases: TGCAGTGCTAGATATTGGCGCTACGAGCAGTACTTC. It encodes CSARYWRYEQYF.

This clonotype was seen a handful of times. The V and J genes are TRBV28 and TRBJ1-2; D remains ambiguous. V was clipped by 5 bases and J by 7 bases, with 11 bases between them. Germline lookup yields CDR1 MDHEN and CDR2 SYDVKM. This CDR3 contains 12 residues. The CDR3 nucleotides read TGTGCCAGCAGTCTTGGGCGGGTTGGCTACACCTTC. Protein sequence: CASSLGRVGYTF.

The CDR3 reads CASSYSPGGRTEAFF. The CDR3 DNA follows: TGTGCCAGCAGTTACTCTCCAGGGGGCAGGACTGAAGCTTTCTTT. The rearrangement links TRBV6-5 to TRBJ1-1, with 8 positions matching TRBD1. The germline CDR1 and CDR2 sequences are MNHEY and SVGAGI. CDR3 length equals 15 residues. Trimming at V came to 0 bases and at J to 5 bases, leaving 5 bases not matched to a gene.

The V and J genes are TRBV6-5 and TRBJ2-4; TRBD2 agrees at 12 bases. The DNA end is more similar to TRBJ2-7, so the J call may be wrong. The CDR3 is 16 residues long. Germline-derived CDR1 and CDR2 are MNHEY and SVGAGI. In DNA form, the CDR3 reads TGTGCCAGCAGTTCCCCTGGACTAGCGGGGACCTACGAGCAGTACTTC. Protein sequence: CASSSPGLAGTYEQYF.